A single sample is the source of the 8 T cell receptor beta chains below, sequenced in a study of T cell repertoires in cytomegalovirus infection. MiXCR, run by TCRdb on the reads, gives a single entry per CDR3 protein. The table records about 300,000 distinct CDR3 sequences, around 10% of them present only once. Input material: PBMCs. The receptors were gathered from a human donor in good health (CMV status not recorded). Some clones in this sample may be carry-over from other donors' samples.

This clonotype has a count of ten or more. The rearrangement links TRBV19 to TRBJ2-7, with D perhaps matching TRBD1 or TRBD2 (6 bases each). The germline gives CDR1 LNHDA, CDR2 SQIVND (reference sequence). Trimming left V 6 bases short and J 5 bases short, with 20 bases between. The CDR3 contains 15 residues. CDR3 nucleotide sequence: TGTGCCAGTAGCCACCCCAGCACAGGGAGGCACGAGCAGTACTTC. It specifies CASSHPSTGRHEQYF.

V and J are TRBV19 and TRBJ1-1, with 7 bases identical to TRBD1. This CDR3 is built from 15 residues. Looked up from germline, CDR1 is LNHDA and CDR2 is SQIVND (reference sequence). Unmatched junction bases numbered 9, after V lost 5 bases and J lost 3 bases. For the CDR3, the DNA is TGTGCCAGTAGTCGTTTAACAGGGGAATACACTGAAGCTTTCTTT. The encoded protein is CASSRLTGEYTEAFF.

This clonotype has ten or more counts. V usage is TRBV7-9 and J usage is TRBJ1-1, with D perhaps matching TRBD1 (6 bases). The CDR3 covers 17 residues. V dropped 4 bases and J dropped 1 base, with 19 bases sitting between them. Germline V lookup: CDR1 SEHNR, CDR2 FQNEAQ (reference sequence). The CDR3 sequence: CASSSGVRRIGNTEAFF. The DNA of the CDR3 is TGTGCCAGCAGCTCAGGGGTTCGTCGAATCGGGAACACTGAAGCTTTCTTT.

V gene TRBV27 combines with J gene TRBJ1-1; tentative D call: TRBD1 (5 bases). Germline values: CDR1 MNHEY, CDR2 SMNVEV (reference sequence). V shed 0 bases and J shed 1 base, with 15 bases lying between them. The CDR3 has 17 amino acids. The CDR3 sequence: CASSLSVSRVRNTEAFF. The CDR3 nucleotides read TGTGCCAGCAGTTTATCGGTAAGCAGGGTAAGGAACACTGAAGCTTTCTTT.

The chain recombines TRBV19 with TRBJ1-1, with D unclear. V dropped 4 bases and J dropped 2 bases, with 20 bases sitting between them. This CDR3 comprises 17 residues. Germline CDR1 and CDR2: LNHDA and SQIVND (reference sequence). CDR3 sequence: CASSTVYSGSKNTEAFF. DNA of the CDR3: TGTGCCAGTAGTACTGTATATTCCGGGTCCAAAAACACTGAAGCTTTCTTT.

This clonotype was recorded a few times. CDR3 sequence reads: CASSQDRAGVYNEQFF. CDR3 bases: TGTGCCAGCAGCCAAGATAGAGCGGGGGTGTACAATGAGCAGTTCTTC. The chain links TRBV4-2 to TRBJ2-1, with TRBD2 matching 8 bases. V was clipped by 0 bases and J by 4 bases; unmatched bases: 5. Germline assignment: CDR1 LGHNA and CDR2 YNFKEQ. CDR3 length: 16 residues.

This clonotype has ten or more counts. An end of the junction differs from the germline gene, which may be a read error. The chain links TRBV7-7 to TRBJ2-1; unclear D gene. Germline V gene sequence: CDR1 SSHAT, CDR2 FNYEAQ (reference sequence). This CDR3 has 15 amino acids. CDR3 DNA: TGTGCTAGCAGCTCCTTTAGAACACCATACAATGAGCAGTTCTTC. As protein: CASSSFRTPYNEQFF.

This chain's CDR3 is CSVESGTVIEQYF. CDR3 coding DNA: TGCAGCGTTGAATCCGGGACGGTGATCGAGCAGTACTTC. The chain is built from TRBV29-1 and TRBJ2-7; TRBD1 or TRBD2 may be the D gene (5 bases each). CDR1 and CDR2 from the germline V gene are SQVTM and ANQGSEA. The CDR3 runs 13 residues. Trimming removed 2 bases from V and 6 bases from J, with 14 bases in between.